This TCR beta chain comes out of a study of siplizumab effects on memory and regulatory T cells (dated by TCRdb to about 2019). General notes on the study: The study examined how the anti-CD2 antibody siplizumab affects alloreactive T-cell subsets in allogeneic mixed lymphocyte reactions built from human PBMCs.

Libraries were prepared through the immunoSEQ multiplex PCR assay. The deep sequencing platform assayed approximately 10^5 TCR templates per sample. Genomic DNA extracted from sorted T cells was used for TCRbeta CDR3 sequencing. The study's processing was this. Clonal analysis of TCRbeta CDR3 data was done in the R programming language. Comparing unstimulated samples against CFSE-low samples taken after the reaction was how alloreactive CD4+ and CD8+ clones were defined. Regulatory or non-regulatory origin was assigned to alloreactive CD4+ clones by matching of sequences to sorted unstimulated Treg and non-Treg repertoires. TCRdb retrieved this table from immuneACCESS and kept in-frame rearrangements only. Not all clones are present; in checked studies, unresolved V genes account for under half, and no reason is known for the remainder. The D gene and trimming were derived from the DNA, and the V and J assignments and clone size from that table. Within this sample are about 110,000 clones, with more than 85% of them counted one time only. 0.32% of the sample goes to the ten largest clones.

General conclusions and limits of the study: Siplizumab significantly lowered the cumulative frequency of alloreactive sequences that could be traced to unstimulated CD4+ memory T cells. Unstimulated naive T cells appeared to be more diverse than memory T cells, and naive cells seemed to make a substantial contribution to the alloresponse. Among mappable alloreactive CD4+ clones, an average Treg-derived fraction of 68.8% was observed with siplizumab, compared with less than 35% in control reactions. The suppressive function of proliferating Tregs from siplizumab cultures was not functionally confirmed. Because sequences below about 10^-5 frequency were poorly captured, only a minor fraction of alloreactive clones could be mapped to unstimulated subsets. About 75-97% of proliferating CD4+ or CD8+ clones could not be given a naive or memory phenotype.

About this clone: Its target antigen remains unknown. Base qualities are not provided; no much larger clone lies one nucleotide away.

Sorted unstimulated T cells and proliferating T cells recovered from mixed lymphocyte reactions were subjected to TCRbeta CDR3 sequencing. Fresh whole blood from about 10 HLA-typed healthy donors served as the source for isolating PBMCs. The sample taken for sequencing was CD4+ T cells sorted from blood. The receptor's source is a human donor in good health.

The DNA sequence follows: TGTGCCAGCAGCCCGAGCGTGGATACGCAGTATTTT. This is translated as CASSPSVDTQYF. The sequence links TRBV11-2 to TRBJ2-3; the D gene cannot be named for sure. The CDR3 holds 12 amino acids from the cysteine to the phenylalanine. Only the CDR3 DNA is retained, 36 bases long and in frame from the first base. V was cut back by 5 bases and J by 6 bases, leaving a gap of 9 bases between them. The CDR1 and CDR2 encoded by the germline V gene are SGHAT and FQNNGV.